This record concerns one TCR beta chain sequence. Its antigen is undetermined. Every donor provided one heparinised blood draw, which averaged approximately 120 mL. Sort purity for all populations was recorded as exceeding 98%. Reverse transcribing all isolated RNA meant expressed TCRB transcripts were sequenced. The protocol was immunoSEQ multiplex PCR, while the TCRdb copy is restricted to in-frame clones and leaves out a portion. The profile shows 600,000 to 750,000 clones, over 10% of them singletons. These data are taken from a study of beta chain features in type 1 diabetes. Across the study: Examination of sorted cells across all samples involved 98,000,000 or so cells. General study points: TCRB CDR3s from Type 1 diabetes patients were moderately but significantly shorter in all four CD4+ subsets.

The sequencing sample was made of naive CD4+ T cells from blood. The TCR originated in a man aged 25-45 years with type 1 diabetes.

This CDR3 reads CASSLVRFSPTGELFF. CDR3 DNA: TGTGCCAGCAGCTTAGTGCGGTTCTCCCCCACCGGGGAGCTGTTTTTT. The V and J genes are TRBV7-2 and TRBJ2-2; D ambiguous. Between the trimmed V and J ends, which lost 1 base and 4 bases, there was a span of 13 bases. There are 16 residues in the CDR3. CDR1 SGHTA and CDR2 FQGNSA come from the germline V gene.